This TCR beta chain was profiled in a study of blood T cell repertoires in COVID-19. Per the germline V gene, CDR1 is SGHTS and CDR2 is YDEGEE. The CDR3 runs to 13 residues. Trimming took off 1 base at V and 8 bases at J, with 12 bases between the two ends. Assay used: immunoSEQ multiplex PCR; TCRdb lists only in-frame clones, some missing. The data hold 280,000 or so clones, with 85% observed a single time. The chain is built from TRBV5-8 and TRBJ1-2; the D gene is possibly TRBD1 (5 bases). The sequence derives from a human donor in a cohort sampled during active COVID-19. The sequencing input was peripheral blood. In DNA form, the CDR3 reads TGTGCCAGCAGCTTGTGGGGGGGAAACGGCTACACCTTC. It encodes CASSLWGGNGYTF.